The 10 T cell receptor beta chains reported below all come from one sample, sequenced in a study of vaccination and CD4 T cells after COVID-19. Antigens of these TCRs are unknown. The Oncomine TCR Beta short-read assay sequenced DNA from cultured CD4+ T cells. TCRdb re-analysed the PCR reads in MiXCR, keeping a single row per CDR3 protein. This table has around 9,200 distinct CDR3 sequences, approximately 50% appearing once. Specified treatment: roughly 11-day PBMC culture with coronavirus spike peptide pools or control peptides (ViraFEST assay). Sequenced input: CD4+ T cells from blood, cultured in vitro. Receptor source: a human donor who had recovered from COVID-19.

The genes are TRBV28 and TRBJ2-7; D is unresolved. V was clipped by 1 base and J by 5 bases, with 0 bases between them. The CDR3 runs to 10 residues. The V gene's germline CDR1 is MDHEN and CDR2 SYDVKM. The CDR3 coding sequence is TGTGCCAGCAGTTTATACGAGCAGTACTTC. As protein: CASSLYEQYF.

The chain carries TRBV6-2 or TRBV6-3 and TRBJ1-6; tentatively, D is TRBD1 (5 bases). Germline V gene data show CDR1 as MNHEY and CDR2 as SVGEGT. V lost 5 bases, J lost 10 bases, and 15 bases lay in between. The CDR3 sequence is 14 residues long. As DNA, the CDR3 is TGTGCCAGCAGTCTGCGGGACGCGGACTCACCCCTCCACTTT. Translated, it gives CASSLRDADSPLHF.

In this sample, this clonotype turned up once. The genes are TRBV27 and TRBJ2-7; 7 nucleotides agree with TRBD2. The ends lost 3 bases at V and 4 bases at J; junction bases unmatched: 3. CDR3 size: 13 residues. Germline-derived CDR1 and CDR2 are MNHEY and SMNVEV (reference sequence). Here the CDR3 DNA reads TGTGCCAGCAGTTTGCAGCGGGGTTACGAGCAGTACTTC. Translating it yields CASSLQRGYEQYF.

The V and J genes are TRBV27 and TRBJ2-5; TRBD2 matches at 7 bases. V lost 5 bases and J lost 2; bases outside the gene matches: 11. The CDR3 sequence is 16 residues long. Germline CDR1 and CDR2: MNHEY and SMNVEV (reference sequence). The CDR3 DNA sequence: TGTGCCAGCAGTCCCAGTGGGAGCGGGATGCAAGAGACCCAGTACTTC. Translation: CASSPSGSGMQETQYF.

Sample share makes this clonotype medium-sized. The chain joins TRBV27 to TRBJ2-7, with 7 bases aligning to TRBD1. The CDR3 runs 14 residues. Germline V gives CDR1 MNHEY, CDR2 SMNVEV (reference sequence). Trimming at V came to 2 bases and at J to 5 bases, leaving 6 bases not matched to a gene. The CDR3 nucleotides are TGTGCCAGCAGTTTAAGGGACAGTAGGCACGAGCAGTACTTC. Translation gives CASSLRDSRHEQYF.

This chain uses TRBV7-9 with TRBJ2-7; D is unclear. Trimming left V 5 bases short and J 2 bases short, with 13 bases between. Germline V CDR1 and CDR2: SEHNR, FQNEAQ (reference sequence). The CDR3 extends over 14 amino acids. DNA of the CDR3: TGTGCCAGCAGCCCTCCATCTGGGGCCTACGAGCAGTACTTC. Amino acids: CASSPPSGAYEQYF.

V is TRBV28 and J is TRBJ2-7; D unclear. Trimming cost V 5 bases and J 7 bases, with 12 bases left between them. CDR3 length: 12 residues. Germline V gene sequence: CDR1 MDHEN, CDR2 SYDVKM. CDR3 residues: CASSVQAGEQYF. As DNA, the CDR3 is TGTGCCAGCAGTGTCCAGGCAGGTGAGCAGTACTTC.

This chain uses TRBV20-1 with TRBJ2-5; D remains unclear. Germline values: CDR1 DFQATT, CDR2 SNEGSKA (reference sequence). Trimming cost V 0 bases and J 5 bases, with 10 bases left between them. This CDR3 spans 13 amino acids. The CDR3 loop is CSARDGRRETQYF. The CDR3 DNA follows: TGCAGTGCTAGAGATGGACGGCGGGAGACCCAGTACTTC.

This chain connects TRBV20-1 to TRBJ1-1, with D unclear. The CDR3 has 13 amino acids. CDR1 is DFQATT and CDR2 is SNEGSKA in the germline V gene (reference sequence). V was cut by 1 base and J by 3 bases, with 9 bases left in between. The CDR3 DNA follows: TGCAGTGCTAGAGTGCGATCGGACACTGAAGCTTTCTTT. This sequence encodes CSARVRSDTEAFF.

The table lists this clonotype with a few counts. The genes are TRBV15 and TRBJ1-5; TRBD1 is a possible D gene (5 bases). The germline V and J ends were trimmed by 1 base and 5 bases, with 12 bases remaining between them. Per the germline V gene, CDR1 is LNHNV and CDR2 is YYDKDF (reference sequence). The CDR3 length is 15 residues. The CDR3 here is CATSRGGQGHQPQHF. The CDR3 DNA reads as TGTGCCACCAGCAGAGGTGGCCAGGGCCATCAGCCCCAGCATTTT.